A selection of T cell receptor beta chains follows, all from one sample in a study of cytomegalovirus exposure and HLA in healthy donors. Profiling relied on immunoSEQ multiplex PCR, and the TCRdb table lists in-frame clones only, not all of them. This table has just over 85,000 clones, over 60% appearing once. Sequenced sample: PBMCs. The receptor source for this set is a man aged 35 to 55 in good health and CMV-seronegative. CDR3s include the opening cysteine and the closing phenylalanine or tryptophan. The D gene is left open where the match is weak. Clone size is not always given. Where it is, it says once, few, many or a class for expanded clones.

>TRBJ2-3|TRBV7-6|few|TRBD2
TGTGCCAGCAGCTTAGAGACTAGCGGCTACACAGATACGCAGTATTTT
CASSLETSGYTDTQYF
>TRBJ2-7|TRBV5-4|-|-
TGTGCCAGCAGCTTGGATCCAGAAAACTACGAGCAGTACTTC
CASSLDPENYEQYF
>TRBJ2-7|TRBV5-1|-|-
TGCGCCAGCAAAGAAGGAGTCTCCTACGAGCAGTACTTC
CASKEGVSYEQYF
>TRBJ1-6|TRBV6-5|few|TRBD1
TGTGCCAGCAGTTACAGACAGGGGGCAATTGATTCACCCCTCCACTTT
CASSYRQGAIDSPLHF
>TRBJ1-2|TRBV4-1|-|TRBD1
TGCGCCAGCAGCCAGGACAGGGATAACTATGGCTACACCTTC
CASSQDRDNYGYTF
>TRBJ1-6|TRBV23-1|once|TRBD1
TGCGCCAGCAGTCATTCCGGGACAGGGCTCCCCTACTCCTATAATTCACCCCTCCACTTT
CASSHSGTGLPYSYNSPLHF
>TRBJ1-2|TRBV14|-|-
TGTGCCAGCTCCCATCCAGGGCCTAACTATGGCTACACCTTC
CASSHPGPNYGYTF
>TRBJ2-2|TRBV27|-|TRBD2
TGTGCCAGCAGGGGGAAAGCGGGACTTCTGAACACCGGGGAGCTGTTTTTT
CASRGKAGLLNTGELFF
>TRBJ2-7|TRBV7-9|-|TRBD2
TGTGCCAGCAGCGTAGGCCCGACTAGCGGGGGAACCTACGAGCAGTACTTC
CASSVGPTSGGTYEQYF
>TRBJ1-6|TRBV23-1|-|-
TGCGCCAGCAGTCAATCTTATCTCTCGCAGGGGAGTAATTCACCCCTCCACTTT
CASSQSYLSQGSNSPLHF
>TRBJ1-4|TRBV9|-|-
TGTGCCAGCAGCGTAGGGGGGCGCATCAATGAAAAACTGTTTTTT
CASSVGGRINEKLFF
>TRBJ2-7|TRBV7-2|-|TRBD2
TGTGCCAGCAGCCTCAGGACTAGCGGGGAACGCTCGTCCTACGAGCAGTACTTC
CASSLRTSGERSSYEQYF
>TRBJ2-3|TRBV30|few|TRBD2
TGTGCCTGGAGCGGGGCGGGGGGGACTGTAGATACGCAGTATTTT
CAWSGAGGTVDTQYF
>TRBJ2-7|TRBV7-2|-|TRBD1
TGTGCCAGCAGCTTAGGATGGACAGGGGCCTACGAGCAGTACTTC
CASSLGWTGAYEQYF
>TRBJ1-3|TRBV4-1|-|-
TGCGCCAGCAGCCAAAGGGCCTTACTCCAGGGTTCTGGAAACACCATATATTTT
CASSQRALLQGSGNTIYF
>TRBJ2-2|TRBV5-4|-|-
TGTGCCAGCAGCTCAGTGCCCGGGGAGCTGTTTTTT
CASSSVPGELFF
>TRBJ2-5|TRBV4-3|few|TRBD2
TGCGCCAGCAGCCAAGAGAGGGGCTTGGGACTAGCGAGATACTTC
CASSQERGLGLARYF
>TRBJ1-1|TRBV30|-|-
TGTGCCTGGACCGGTAACAGGGAGAACACTGAAGCTTTCTTT
CAWTGNRENTEAFF
>TRBJ1-1|TRBV29-1|-|-
TGCAGCGTTGAAGCACTCACGAACACTGAAGCTTTCTTT
CSVEALTNTEAFF
>TRBJ2-7|TRBV7-9|-|-
TGTGCCAGCAGCCAGGGTAGAGGTGAGCAGTACTTC
CASSQGRGEQYF
>TRBJ1-4|TRBV4-3|-|TRBD1
TGCGCCAGCAGCCAAGATCGTTACAGGGGTGAAAAACTGTTTTTT
CASSQDRYRGEKLFF
>TRBJ2-1|TRBV7-7|few|TRBD2
TGTGCCAGCAGCCTACTCGGGGGGGGCTACAATGAGCAGTTCTTC
CASSLLGGGYNEQFF
>TRBJ1-3|TRBV18|few|-
TGTGCCAGCTCACCACCAAAGGGGGAATCCGGAAACACCATATATTTT
CASSPPKGESGNTIYF
>TRBJ1-6|TRBV7-2|-|TRBD1
TGTGCCAGCAGCTCGCAGGGGGCGCCTAATTCACCCCTCCACTTT
CASSSQGAPNSPLHF
>TRBJ2-5|TRBV4-1|-|-
TGCGCCAGCAGCCAAGACACGGAGACCGGCCGCGGGACCCAGTACTTC
CASSQDTETGRGTQYF
>TRBJ2-7|TRBV27|-|-
TGTGCCAGCAGTTTGCTCCCCTCTGGAGTCCGAGCCAAATTCGACGAGCAGTACTTC
CASSLLPSGVRAKFDEQYF
>TRBJ2-7|TRBV15|-|TRBD1
TGTGCCACCAGCACCCGGGACAGGGTGAATAACGAGCAGTACTTC
CATSTRDRVNNEQYF
>TRBJ2-2|TRBV11-2|-|TRBD2
TGTGCCAGCAGCCTAGACGGGGGGGTAGCCGGGGAGCTGTTTTTT
CASSLDGGVAGELFF
>TRBJ1-6|TRBV5-4|-|-
TGTGCCAGCACCGTTTCAGGGACTTACAGCCTCTCCTATAATTCACCCCTCCACTTT
CASTVSGTYSLSYNSPLHF
>TRBJ2-3|TRBV9|-|-
TGTGCCAGCAGCGTAGATAGAGATACGCAGTATTTT
CASSVDRDTQYF
>TRBJ2-1|TRBV7-3|-|-
TGTGCCAGCAGCTTAAGGGGGGACTCCTACAATGAGCAGTTCTTC
CASSLRGDSYNEQFF
>TRBJ2-5|TRBV11-1|-|TRBD1
TGTGCCAGCAGCTTAGCGTGGGACAGGGGGCCGGAGACCCAGTACTTC
CASSLAWDRGPETQYF
>TRBJ2-3|TRBV6-5|-|-
TGTGCCACAAAGGTTGGCGGAAGCACAGATACGCAGTATTTT
CATKVGGSTDTQYF
>TRBJ1-1|TRBV7-6|once|-
TGTGCCAGCAGCTCCAGTAGGGGAAACACTGAAGCTTTCTTT
CASSSSRGNTEAFF
>TRBJ1-2|TRBV9|once|-
TGTGCCAGCAGCCTTGACCCCGCAGCGAACTATGGCTACACCTTC
CASSLDPAANYGYTF
>TRBJ1-1|TRBV29-1|-|-
TGCAGCGAAAGACAGATGAACACTGAAGCTTTCTTT
CSERQMNTEAFF
>TRBJ2-2|TRBV9|-|TRBD1
TGTGCCAGCAGACAGGGGTGGCACACCGGGGAGCTGTTTTTT
CASRQGWHTGELFF
>TRBJ2-6|TRBV10-1|-|-
TGCGCCAGCAGTGAGTATTGCCGCGACAGCAGCTCTGGGGCCAACGTCCTGACTTTC
CASSEYCRDSSSGANVLTF
>TRBJ2-1|TRBV21-1|once|-
TGTGCCAGCAGCAAAGTACCCTTGGCTAGCGGATTCTACAATGAGCAGTTCTTC
CASSKVPLASGFYNEQFF
>TRBJ1-1|TRBV5-1|-|-
TGCGCCAGCAGCTTACAGGGTGAGGGACAAAACACTGAAGCTTTCTTT
CASSLQGEGQNTEAFF
>TRBJ1-1|TRBV6-5|-|-
TGTGCCAGCAGCCCCACAGCCCTGAACACTGAAGCTTTCTTT
CASSPTALNTEAFF
>TRBJ2-7|TRBV9|-|TRBD2
TGTGCCAGCAGCGTGGGGTCGGGAGGGGTCTACGAGCAGTACTTC
CASSVGSGGVYEQYF
>TRBJ2-7|TRBV27|-|TRBD2
TGTGCCAGCAGCCCGCTTTGGGGTAGCGGGGGGGCCGTTGCCTACGAGCAGTACTTC
CASSPLWGSGGAVAYEQYF
>TRBJ2-7|TRBV28|-|-
TGTGCCAGCACCCCTCAGGGGACAATTTCCTACGAGCAGTACTTC
CASTPQGTISYEQYF
>TRBJ2-3|TRBV7-3|-|TRBD2
TGTGCCAGCAGTCCCACTAGCGGGGTAGGGCAGTATTTT
CASSPTSGVGQYF
>TRBJ1-5|TRBV2|-|-
TGTGCCAGCAGCGGGGACAATAATCAGCCCCAGCATTTT
CASSGDNNQPQHF